One and the same sample provided the 16 T cell receptor beta chains below, sequenced in a study of cytomegalovirus exposure and HLA in healthy donors. Primers: 60 Vbeta forward and 13 Jbeta reverse. TCRdb keeps only in-frame clones here, not all; method: immunoSEQ multiplex PCR. The sample records about 200,000 clones, 82% being singletons. The sequencing sample was made of PBMCs. The origin of the receptors is a middle-aged woman in good health and CMV-seronegative.

The gene calls are TRBV9 and TRBJ1-3, with D possibly being TRBD1 (5 bases). The CDR3 spans 15 residues. Germline V gene sequence: CDR1 SGDLS, CDR2 YYNGEE. V dropped 0 bases and J dropped 4 bases, with 11 bases sitting between them. CDR3 sequence: CASSVGRESGNTIYF. The CDR3 region has the DNA TGTGCCAGCAGCGTAGGCAGGGAATCGGGAAACACCATATATTTT. Using reference TRBV9 and TRBJ1-3 for the parts outside the CDR3, the full variable domain is DSGVTQTPKHLITATGQRVTLRCSPRSGDLSVYWYQQSLDQGLQFLIQYYNGEERAKGNILERFSAQQFPDLHSELNLSSLELGDSALYFCASSVGRESGNTIYFGEGSWLTVV.

The chain combines TRBV28 with TRBJ2-1, with TRBD2 matching 11 bases. The junction had 7 bases not matched to a gene; V was cut back by 4 bases and J by 2 bases. This CDR3 has 17 amino acids. The V gene's germline CDR1 is MDHEN and CDR2 SYDVKM. The CDR3 bases are TGTGCCAGCAGTTCTCCTGGGACTAGCGGAGCCTACAATGAGCAGTTCTTC. Translating gives CASSSPGTSGAYNEQFF.

This chain connects TRBV4-1 to TRBJ1-2; D not resolved. Trimming pared 5 bases from V and 4 bases from J, leaving 14 bases between. Germline V gives CDR1 MGHRA, CDR2 YSYEKL. The CDR3 spans 14 residues. The DNA for the CDR3 is TGCGCCAGCAGCTCGTCGCCCGGCGGCTATGGCTACACCTTC. Protein product: CASSSSPGGYGYTF.

The V and J genes are TRBV6-5 and TRBJ1-2, with 9 bases that match TRBD1. CDR3 length equals 13 residues. V lost 8 bases, J lost 4 bases, and 5 bases stayed unmatched. Germline V lookup: CDR1 MNHEY, CDR2 SVGAGI. The CDR3 here is CASWDREGYGYTF. The CDR3, as DNA: TGTGCCAGCTGGGACAGGGAAGGCTATGGCTACACCTTC.

This rearrangement joins TRBV6-6 to TRBJ1-1, with 7 bases fitting TRBD1. CDR3 size: 15 residues. V lost 8 bases to trimming and J lost 5 bases; unmatched junction nucleotides: 14. Germline lookup yields CDR1 MNHNY and CDR2 SVGAGI (reference sequence). The CDR3 nucleotides are TGTGCCAGCGAGACAGGGACTTCATCCTGGACTGAAGCTTTCTTT. This codes for CASETGTSSWTEAFF.

This clone has only one observation. This is likely a read error, given that the CDR3 carries no conserved phenylalanine or tryptophan at its end. The CDR3 sequence is CASSFGLAGGSYEQYL. CDR3 in DNA: TGTGCCAGCAGCTTCGGCCTAGCGGGAGGTTCGTACGAGCAGTACCTC. This rearrangement joins TRBV7-2 to TRBJ2-7; 11 bases align to TRBD2. The CDR3 has 16 residues. V shed 3 bases and J 4 bases; nucleotides not matched to a gene: 8. Germline-derived CDR1 and CDR2 are SGHTA and FQGNSA.

The rearrangement links TRBV2 to TRBJ2-7; 7 positions agree with TRBD2. CDR3 length equals 14 residues. Per germline, CDR1 SNHLY and CDR2 FYNNEI. V dropped 8 bases and J dropped 0; count of bases not matched to a gene: 7. The CDR3 DNA reads as TGTGCCAGCGCCCGGGACTACCCCTCCTACGAGCAGTACTTC. It specifies CASARDYPSYEQYF. The full variable domain, with the rest looked up from reference TRBV2 and TRBJ2-7, is EPEVTQTPSHQVTQMGQEVILRCVPISNHLYFYWYRQILGQKVEFLVSFYNNEISEKSEIFDDQFSVERPDGSNFTLKIRSTKLEDSAMYFCASARDYPSYEQYFGPGTRLTVT.

The chain joins TRBV30 to TRBJ1-1, with TRBD1 matching 7 bases. CDR1 GTSNPN and CDR2 SVGIG come from the germline V gene (reference sequence). Trimming removed 0 bases from V and 5 bases from J; junction bases left unmatched: 3. This CDR3 has 13 amino acids. This chain's CDR3 is CAWSVQGDTEAFF. In DNA, the CDR3 is TGTGCCTGGAGTGTGCAGGGGGATACTGAAGCTTTCTTT.

The chain carries TRBV2 and TRBJ1-2, with 8 bases fitting TRBD1. This CDR3 has 16 amino acids. The V and J ends lost 2 bases and 7 bases, in that order; junction bases with no gene match: 12. From germline, CDR1 is SNHLY and CDR2 FYNNEI. The CDR3 spells CASSEYGGQGSSGYTF. The DNA for the CDR3 is TGTGCCAGCAGTGAATACGGAGGACAGGGATCGTCTGGCTACACCTTC.

DNA of the CDR3: TGTGCCAGCAGTTTTCGGGGGGCTTATGGATTGGCTTTCTTT. Translating gives CASSFRGAYGLAFF. J is TRBJ1-1 and V is TRBV28, with D maybe TRBD1 (6 bases). Deletions cut 3 bases from V and 11 bases from J, with 19 bases between. The CDR3 length is 14 residues. Germline loops: CDR1 MDHEN, CDR2 SYDVKM.

The rearrangement uses TRBV2 and TRBJ1-1; D is unclear. In germline, CDR1 is SNHLY, CDR2 FYNNEI. The CDR3 consists of 13 residues. V was clipped by 7 bases and J by 1 base, with 10 bases between them. CDR3 sequence: CASNQNRNTEAFF. As DNA, the CDR3 is TGTGCCAGCAACCAAAACAGGAACACTGAAGCTTTCTTT.

The chain couples TRBV9 to TRBJ2-7, with D tentatively TRBD1 (6 bases). This CDR3 has 15 amino acids. V was shortened by 3 bases and J by 0 bases, with 13 bases between the two germline ends. Germline CDR1 SGDLS, CDR2 YYNGEE. CDR3 protein: CASSEGTTNSYEQYF. CDR3 coding DNA: TGTGCCAGCAGCGAGGGGACAACCAACTCCTACGAGCAGTACTTC.

This clone was seen more than once but under ten times. The CDR3 DNA is TGTGCCAGCAGTTATACGGACAGGGGAAACAACGAGCAGTACTTC. Translated, it gives CASSYTDRGNNEQYF. The chain employs TRBV6-6 and TRBJ2-5; 9 nucleotides match TRBD1. The J call could be wrong; TRBJ2-7 is a better fit for the DNA end. The length of the CDR3 is 15 residues. CDR1 MNHNY and CDR2 SVGAGI come from the germline V gene (reference sequence).

The chain combines TRBV7-9 with TRBJ1-1; no firm D call. Trimming removed 2 bases at V and 5 bases at J, with 9 bases between. CDR3 length: 13 amino acids. Per germline, CDR1 SEHNR and CDR2 FQNEAQ (reference sequence). The CDR3 here is CASSLNRETEAFF. CDR3 DNA: TGTGCCAGCAGCTTAAACAGAGAGACTGAAGCTTTCTTT. Full variable domain (remainder filled in from reference TRBV7-9 and TRBJ1-1): DTGVSQNPRHKITKRGQNVTFRCDPISEHNRLYWYRQTLGQGPEFLTYFQNEAQLEKSRLLSDRFSAERPKGSFSTLEIQRTEQGDSAMYLCASSLNRETEAFFGQGTRLTVV.

The rearrangement joins TRBV4-1 to TRBJ2-7; 7 nucleotides align to TRBD1. In germline, CDR1 is MGHRA, CDR2 YSYEKL. This CDR3 contains 16 residues. With 1 base clipped from V and 0 bases from J, the junction kept 6 bases outside the gene matches. In nucleotides, the CDR3 is TGCGCCAGCAGCCAAGGGACAGGTGACCTCTCCTACGAGCAGTACTTC. Its protein is CASSQGTGDLSYEQYF.

The V and J genes are TRBV29-1 and TRBJ1-1, with 8 bases lining up with TRBD1. Germline CDR1 SQVTM, CDR2 ANQGSEA. This CDR3 has 12 amino acids. Trimming took 7 bases from V and 4 from J; bases not matched to a gene: 5. CDR3 in amino acids: CSASDRVTEAFF. CDR3 nucleotides: TGCAGCGCCTCGGACAGGGTCACTGAAGCTTTCTTT.